Listed below are T cell receptor beta chains from one sample, sequenced in a study of blood T cell repertoires in COVID-19. Data came from immunoSEQ multiplex PCR; TCRdb stores just in-frame clones and leaves some out. The sample lists about 250,000 clones, approximately 83% occurring once. Sequenced input: peripheral blood. Receptor source: a man aged 45-65 years with active or convalescent COVID-19. CDR3s include the opening cysteine and the closing phenylalanine or tryptophan. The order of the fields is D gene, V gene, clone size, J gene, CDR3 DNA, CDR3 protein. D genes are given only for firm matches. Clone size, where shown, is once, few, many, or a class for clones that have expanded.

D: TRBD2; V: TRBV11-3; size: -; J: TRBJ2-5; DNA: TGTGCCAGCAGCTCGGGACTAGCGGGGGGGCTCCAAGAGACCCAGTACTTC; CDR3: CASSSGLAGGLQETQYF
D: TRBD2; V: TRBV5-1; size: -; J: TRBJ2-3; DNA: TGCGCCCGCAGCTGGGGCGGCGGGGGGGCAGATACGCAGTATTTT; CDR3: CARSWGGGGADTQYF
D: -; V: TRBV5-1; size: -; J: TRBJ1-6; DNA: TGCGCCAGCAGCTTGGATCTGGGACACACCGGTTCACCCCTCCACTTT; CDR3: CASSLDLGHTGSPLHF
D: -; V: TRBV28; size: -; J: TRBJ1-5; DNA: TGTGCCAGCAGTTTAGATGGGCATAGCAATCAGCCCCAGCATTTT; CDR3: CASSLDGHSNQPQHF
D: -; V: TRBV6-5; size: -; J: TRBJ2-2; DNA: TGTGCCAGCAGCCTCGGAGGGTGGAGGACCGGGGAGCTGTTTTTT; CDR3: CASSLGGWRTGELFF
D: TRBD2; V: TRBV11-3; size: -; J: TRBJ2-3; DNA: TGTGCCAGCAGCCTCGACGGGGGGGGCGCAGATACGCAGTATTTT; CDR3: CASSLDGGGADTQYF
D: TRBD2; V: TRBV10-1; size: -; J: TRBJ2-5; DNA: TGCGCCACTCCGGCAGGACTAGCGGGGGGTTTACAAGAGACCCAGTACTTC; CDR3: CATPAGLAGGLQETQYF
D: -; V: TRBV29-1; size: -; J: TRBJ2-1; DNA: TGCAGCGTTGCCGGGGAGAGCTCCTACAATGAGCAGTTCTTC; CDR3: CSVAGESSYNEQFF
D: -; V: TRBV6-6; size: -; J: TRBJ2-7; DNA: TGTGCCAGCAGACCTCGGGGGGCGGACTACGAGCAGTACTTC; CDR3: CASRPRGADYEQYF
D: -; V: TRBV7-9; size: -; J: TRBJ2-1; DNA: TGTGCCAGCAGCTCAGGATATGGGGAGCAGTTCTTC; CDR3: CASSSGYGEQFF
D: -; V: TRBV6-5; size: -; J: TRBJ1-1; DNA: TGTGCCAGCGGAATCGGCGGGGACACTGAAGCTTTCTTT; CDR3: CASGIGGDTEAFF
D: -; V: TRBV6-4; size: -; J: TRBJ1-6; DNA: TGTGCCAGCAGGCTAGGGAGGGATTCACCCCTCCACTTT; CDR3: CASRLGRDSPLHF
D: TRBD2; V: TRBV30; size: -; J: TRBJ2-2; DNA: TGTGCCTGGAGTGTAGTCCGGCTAGCGGGGGGTTCCAACACCGGGGAGCTGTTTTTT; CDR3: CAWSVVRLAGGSNTGELFF
D: -; V: TRBV5-6; size: -; J: TRBJ1-1; DNA: TGTGCCAGCAGCCTAGGACACAACACTGAAGCTTTCTTT; CDR3: CASSLGHNTEAFF
D: -; V: TRBV5-1; size: -; J: TRBJ1-2; DNA: TGCGCCAGCAGCTTGATGGCAGGGGAAGGTGGCTACACCTTC; CDR3: CASSLMAGEGGYTF
D: -; V: TRBV19; size: -; J: TRBJ1-1; DNA: TGTGCCAGTAGCGAGGGAGGGGAATTGAACACTGAAGCTTTCTTT; CDR3: CASSEGGELNTEAFF
D: TRBD1; V: TRBV6-6; size: -; J: TRBJ1-4; DNA: TGTGCCAGCAGTCGATCTCCCGGGACAGGGGAGGAAAAACTGTTTTTT; CDR3: CASSRSPGTGEEKLFF
D: -; V: TRBV9; size: -; J: TRBJ1-1; DNA: TGTGCCAGCAGCCCCGGGACTCTAGGTAGGACTGAAGCTTTCTTT; CDR3: CASSPGTLGRTEAFF
D: -; V: TRBV5-4; size: -; J: TRBJ2-1; DNA: TGTGCCAGCAGCACCCCCGAAACACGGGTGTGGAATGAGCAGTTCTTC; CDR3: CASSTPETRVWNEQFF
D: -; V: TRBV24-1; size: -; J: TRBJ2-5; DNA: TGTGCCACCAGTGATGGAGGGTTTGAGACCCAGTACTTC; CDR3: CATSDGGFETQYF
D: -; V: TRBV19; size: many; J: TRBJ1-1; DNA: TGTGCCAGTAGTAAAACAGGGAGGGACACTGAAGCTTTCTTT; CDR3: CASSKTGRDTEAFF
D: -; V: TRBV28; size: -; J: TRBJ2-3; DNA: TGTGCCAGCAGTTTAAGTGGAGCCAGCACAGATACGCAGTATTTT; CDR3: CASSLSGASTDTQYF
D: TRBD1; V: TRBV9; size: -; J: TRBJ2-4; DNA: TGTGCCAGCAGCGTTACGGGACAGGGGGCCGTCCAGTACTTC; CDR3: CASSVTGQGAVQYF
D: TRBD1; V: TRBV27; size: -; J: TRBJ1-1; DNA: TGTGCCAGCAACCTTCGGGGGACAGGGGGCACTGAAGCTTTCTTT; CDR3: CASNLRGTGGTEAFF
D: TRBD1; V: TRBV30; size: few; J: TRBJ2-2; DNA: TGTGCCTGGAGCAGGACAGGGGGCACCGGGGAGCTGTTTTTT; CDR3: CAWSRTGGTGELFF
D: TRBD2; V: TRBV18; size: -; J: TRBJ2-1; DNA: TGTGCCAGCTCACCGGCCGGGACTAGCGGGGTTAACAATGAGCAGTTCTTC; CDR3: CASSPAGTSGVNNEQFF